A single sample gave rise to the 5 T cell receptor beta chains below, sequenced in a study of T-cell reconstitution after alpha-beta-depleted transplantation in children. Unique molecular identifiers were used to barcode this TCRbeta library. MiXCR, run by TCRdb on the PCR reads, gives a single entry per CDR3 protein. The table shows fewer than 150,000 distinct CDR3 sequences, with 8% to 10% occurring only once. Sequencing used PBMCs, mostly from graft donor cells, obtained 180 days after TCRalphabeta/CD19-depleted stem cell transplant. The receptors were gathered from a girl under three years old who had a stem cell transplant for combined immunodeficiency, so the T cells may come from the graft donor.

The gene calls are TRBV20-1 and TRBJ2-7, with 10 bases aligning to TRBD1. CDR3 length equals 17 residues. Per germline, CDR1 DFQATT and CDR2 SNEGSKA (reference sequence). The trim removed 4 bases at V and 2 bases at J, leaving 14 bases unmatched. The CDR3 sequence is CSATTLVRTGGTYEQYF. The CDR3 DNA reads TGCAGTGCTACGACCTTAGTCCGGACAGGGGGGACCTACGAGCAGTACTTC.

This clonotype has more than one count but fewer than ten. V is TRBV7-8 and J is TRBJ2-7, with D unresolved. Germline CDR1 is SGHVS and CDR2 is FQNEAQ. The length of the CDR3 is 13 residues. With 5 bases removed from V and 2 bases from J, the gap between germline ends came to 10 bases. CDR3 amino acids: CASSPGPTYEQYF. CDR3 bases: TGTGCCAGCAGCCCCGGACCCACCTACGAGCAGTACTTC. Variable domain in full (rest from reference TRBV7-8 and TRBJ2-7): GAGVSQSPRYKVAKRGQDVALRCDPISGHVSLFWYQQALGQGPEFLTYFQNEAQLDKSGLPSDRFFAERPEGSVSTLKIQRTQQEDSAVYLCASSPGPTYEQYFGPGTRLTVT.

This clonotype was seen a handful of times. The chain is built from TRBV29-1 and TRBJ1-2; TRBD1 matches at 7 bases. Germline V lookup: CDR1 SQVTM, CDR2 ANQGSEA. CDR3 size: 14 residues. The V and J ends lost 5 bases and 2 bases, in that order; junction bases with no gene match: 8. As DNA, the CDR3 is TGCAGCGTTATCACAGCCAGGGGGAACTATGGCTACACCTTC. This encodes CSVITARGNYGYTF.

This chain connects TRBV24-1 to TRBJ2-2; 12 bases map to TRBD1. The CDR3 has 16 residues. Germline values: CDR1 KGHDR, CDR2 SFDVKD. J lost 6 bases, V lost 4 bases, and 5 bases had no gene match. CDR3 residues: CATSDRDRGLAGELFF. CDR3 sequence (DNA): TGTGCCACCAGTGACAGGGACAGGGGGCTCGCCGGGGAGCTGTTTTTT.

This clonotype was counted at least ten times. V and J are TRBV20-1 and TRBJ2-5; the D is unclear. This CDR3 comprises 13 residues. The germline V gene encodes CDR1 DFQATT and CDR2 SNEGSKA (reference sequence). Trimming removed 3 bases at V and 3 bases at J, with 11 bases between. The CDR3 here is CSASLVYKETQYF. CDR3 nucleotides: TGCAGTGCTAGCTTGGTATATAAAGAGACCCAGTACTTC.